These 24 T cell receptor beta chains share one sample of origin, sequenced in a study of shared clonotypes between healthy human individuals. Data came from immunoSEQ multiplex PCR; TCRdb stores just in-frame clones and leaves some out. The sample yields roughly 2.5 million clones, 85% to 95% seen once. Material for sequencing was naive CD4+ T cells sorted from blood. Subset indicated: CD45RA+ positively selected. These receptors originate from a man younger than 35 in good health.

The CDR3 nucleotides read TGCGCCAGCAGCCAAGATGGGTTGTCCTACAATGAGCAGTTCTTC. Translating gives CASSQDGLSYNEQFF. This chain connects TRBV4-3 to TRBJ2-1; D remains ambiguous. Germline lookup yields CDR1 LGHNA and CDR2 YSLEER. CDR3 length: 15 residues. Trimming left V 0 bases short and J 1 base short, with 7 bases between.

The V and J genes are TRBV5-5 and TRBJ2-4; 10 nucleotides line up with TRBD1. The CDR3 length is 16 residues. After removal of 0 bases from V and 6 bases from J, the junction contained 6 bases not matched to a gene. Germline CDR1 and CDR2: SGHKS and YYEKEE (reference sequence). This chain's CDR3 is CASSLGPGQGTNIQYF. Here the CDR3 DNA reads TGTGCCAGCAGCTTGGGCCCGGGACAGGGGACAAACATTCAGTACTTC.

V gene TRBV6-1 combines with J gene TRBJ1-3; TRBD1 matches 8 bases. J gave up 7 bases and V 6 bases, and 8 bases lay outside the gene matches. Germline V gene sequence: CDR1 MNHNS, CDR2 SASEGT. There are 14 residues in the CDR3. DNA of the CDR3: TGTGCCAGCAGAGAGCCAGGGGGCTGGAACACCATATATTTT. Its protein is CASREPGGWNTIYF.

The chain is built from TRBV21-1 and TRBJ2-5; TRBD1, the table's D call, was not compared with the DNA. TRBV21-1 is deemed a pseudogene. The CDR3 has 14 amino acids. The CDR3 region is CASSEITGKETQYF. CDR3 bases: TGTGCCAGCAGCGAAATCACAGGGAAAGAGACCCAGTACTTC.

J is TRBJ1-4 and V is TRBV9; D remains ambiguous. The CDR3 runs 15 residues. The V end was cut by 0 bases, the J end by 3 bases, with 9 bases between. Germline CDR1 and CDR2: SGDLS and YYNGEE. The DNA of the CDR3 is TGTGCCAGCAGCGTAGATCCGGTCGCTAATGAAAAACTGTTTTTT. Amino acid sequence: CASSVDPVANEKLFF. Combining the CDR3 with reference TRBV9 and TRBJ1-4 gives the whole variable domain DSGVTQTPKHLITATGQRVTLRCSPRSGDLSVYWYQQSLDQGLQFLIQYYNGEERAKGNILERFSAQQFPDLHSELNLSSLELGDSALYFCASSVDPVANEKLFFGSGTQLSVL.

This clone was seen a handful of times. This chain links TRBV6-1 with TRBJ1-4; D remains ambiguous. Trimming stripped 3 bases from V and 5 bases from J, with 4 bases between. Germline CDR1 and CDR2: MNHNS and SASEGT. CDR3 length: 12 residues. The CDR3 region has the DNA TGTGCCAGCAGTGAGCTGAATGAAAAACTGTTTTTT. Translated, it gives CASSELNEKLFF.

This sequence joins TRBV30 and TRBJ1-2; no clear D. CDR1 is GTSNPN and CDR2 is SVGIG in the germline V gene (reference sequence). Between the trimmed V and J ends, which lost 5 bases and 2 bases, there was a span of 12 bases. The CDR3 contains 13 residues. This chain's CDR3 is CAWGRLANYGYTF. CDR3 nucleotide sequence: TGTGCCTGGGGGCGGCTGGCCAACTATGGCTACACCTTC.

V usage is TRBV19 and J usage is TRBJ1-1, with a tentative D call TRBD1 (6 bases). Germline V gives CDR1 LNHDA, CDR2 SQIVND (reference sequence). CDR3 length: 13 residues. V was cut by 4 bases and J by 8 bases, with 14 bases left in between. CDR3 amino acids: CASSNQGTSEAFF. The CDR3, as DNA: TGTGCCAGTAGTAACCAAGGGACATCCGAAGCTTTCTTT.

The chain combines TRBV7-9 with TRBJ2-5; no clear D gene. The V gene's germline CDR1 is SEHNR and CDR2 FQNEAQ (reference sequence). CDR3 length equals 13 residues. The ends were cut back, 0 bases at V and 5 bases at J, with 7 bases in the middle. The CDR3, as DNA: TGTGCCAGCAGCTTAGCGCCAAGGGAGACCCAGTACTTC. It translates to CASSLAPRETQYF.

The genes are TRBV19 and TRBJ1-5, with TRBD1 matching 10 bases. J was trimmed by 7 bases and V by 5 bases; bases with no gene match: 8. CDR1 LNHDA and CDR2 SQIVND come from the germline V gene (reference sequence). The CDR3 runs to 15 residues. The DNA of the CDR3 is TGTGCCAGTAGTCCCCGGACAGGGGGACAACAGCCCCAGCATTTT. Translated, it gives CASSPRTGGQQPQHF.

The chain recombines TRBV10-3 with TRBJ1-1; D is unresolved. V was pared by 6 bases and J by 8 bases, with 16 bases between. The germline V gene encodes CDR1 ENHRY and CDR2 SYGVKD. This CDR3 contains 13 residues. The CDR3 protein is CAIRETPLAEAFF. In DNA, the CDR3 is TGTGCCATCAGGGAAACGCCGCTCGCCGAAGCTTTCTTT.

This CDR3 is CASSSGNTDTQYF. CDR3 bases: TGTGCCAGCAGTTCGGGCAACACAGATACGCAGTATTTT. The rearrangement uses TRBV28 and TRBJ2-3; D is unresolved. V was clipped by 4 bases and J by 2 bases, with 7 bases between them. This CDR3 region has 13 residues. Germline assignment: CDR1 MDHEN and CDR2 SYDVKM. The complete variable domain, with remaining parts taken from reference TRBV28 and TRBJ2-3, reads DVKVTQSSRYLVKRTGEKVFLECVQDMDHENMFWYRQDPGLGLRLIYFSYDVKMKEKGDIPEGYSVSREKKERFSLILESASTNQTSMYLCASSSGNTDTQYFGPGTRLTVL.

V and J are TRBV5-1 and TRBJ1-1, with 7 bases aligning to TRBD1. Germline assignment: CDR1 SGHRS and CDR2 YFSETQ. This CDR3 has 14 residues. V lost 3 bases, J lost 10 bases, and 12 bases stayed unmatched. Written as DNA, the CDR3 is TGCGCCAGCAGCTACAGGACAGGAGACCAGGGAGCTTTCTTT. It specifies CASSYRTGDQGAFF. Full variable domain (remainder filled in from reference TRBV5-1 and TRBJ1-1): KAGVTQTPRYLIKTRGQQVTLSCSPISGHRSVSWYQQTPGQGLQFLFEYFSETQRNKGNFPGRFSGRQFSNSRSEMNVSTLELGDSALYLCASSYRTGDQGAFFGQGTRLTVV.

V and J are TRBV5-4 and TRBJ2-3; TRBD2 aligns across 9 bases. CDR1 is SGHNT, CDR2 YYREEE, per germline (reference sequence). V dropped 0 bases and J dropped 4; count of bases not matched to a gene: 3. The CDR3 contains 15 residues. The CDR3 region has the DNA TGTGCCAGCAGCTTGGGCGGGGGGGCCGCAGATACGCAGTATTTT. Translated, it gives CASSLGGGAADTQYF.

J is TRBJ2-2 and V is TRBV11-1; 7 bases match TRBD1. This CDR3 spans 15 amino acids. Germline lookup yields CDR1 SGHAT and CDR2 FQDESV (reference sequence). With 5 bases clipped from V and 0 bases from J, the junction kept 3 bases outside the gene matches. In DNA form, the CDR3 reads TGTGCCAGCAGCATCGGGACAGCGAACACCGGGGAGCTGTTTTTT. It is translated as CASSIGTANTGELFF.

The chain carries TRBV4-1 and TRBJ2-7; 7 bases align to TRBD1. CDR3 size: 15 residues. Germline V gene sequence: CDR1 MGHRA, CDR2 YSYEKL. The J segment lost 2 bases and the V segment lost 1 base, leaving 5 bases of the junction unmatched. The CDR3 DNA is TGCGCCAGCAGCCAAGCTCGACAGGGCCCCTACGAGCAGTACTTC. It specifies CASSQARQGPYEQYF.

This chain links TRBV11-2 with TRBJ2-3; perhaps TRBD2 as D (5 bases). The germline CDR1 and CDR2 sequences are SGHAT and FQNNGV. The CDR3 consists of 13 residues. V shed 2 bases and J shed 6 bases, with 9 bases lying between them. CDR3 nucleotide sequence: TGTGCCAGCAGCTTATTAGCGTTGGATACGCAGTATTTT. It is translated as CASSLLALDTQYF.

The J gene is TRBJ2-7, the V gene TRBV27; 11 bases agree with TRBD2. Germline V lookup: CDR1 MNHEY, CDR2 SMNVEV (reference sequence). The CDR3 is 17 residues long. The V gene end was trimmed by 2 bases and the J gene end by 1 base; junction bases not matched to a gene: 7. The CDR3, as DNA: TGTGCCAGCAGTTTAAGAAGACTAGCGGGGCGATCCTACGAGCAGTACTTC. Translating gives CASSLRRLAGRSYEQYF.

The table lists this clone with a few counts. Other DNA sequences in this specimen translate into the identical CDR3. J is TRBJ1-2 and V is TRBV30; 9 bases are shared with TRBD1. The length of the CDR3 is 12 residues. V dropped 0 bases and J dropped 8; count of bases not matched to a gene: 1. Germline loops: CDR1 GTSNPN, CDR2 SVGIG (reference sequence). This chain's CDR3 is CAWSVTGGGYTF. The DNA of the CDR3 is TGTGCCTGGAGTGTGACAGGGGGAGGCTACACCTTC. Variable domain in full (rest from reference TRBV30 and TRBJ1-2): SQTIHQWPATLVQPVGSPLSLECTVEGTSNPNLYWYRQAAGRGLQLLFYSVGIGQISSEVPQNLSASRPQDRQFILSSKKLLLSDSGFYLCAWSVTGGGYTFGSGTRLTVV.

The rearrangement links TRBV7-2 to TRBJ1-4; D unresolved. Trimming left V 5 bases short and J 11 bases short, with 21 bases between. Per germline, CDR1 SGHTA and CDR2 FQGNSA. This CDR3 region has 15 residues. DNA of the CDR3: TGTGCCAGCAGCCCCCAAGCAGGAACCGGGGTGAAACTGTTTTTT. As protein: CASSPQAGTGVKLFF.

V and J are TRBV5-1 and TRBJ1-1, with a weak D call TRBD1 (6 bases). Germline values: CDR1 SGHRS, CDR2 YFSETQ. The CDR3 is made up of 13 amino acids. V lost 4 bases to trimming and J lost 6 bases, with 13 bases between them. The CDR3 sequence: CASSDTGISEAFF. CDR3 coding DNA: TGCGCCAGCAGCGATACAGGGATCTCTGAAGCTTTCTTT.

The chain is built from TRBV28 and TRBJ1-1; TRBD1 aligns across 8 bases. CDR3 length equals 15 residues. Trimming removed 5 bases from V and 4 bases from J; junction bases left unmatched: 9. The V gene's germline CDR1 is MDHEN and CDR2 SYDVKM. CDR3 DNA sequence: TGTGCCAGCAGTCCACCCGGACAGGGAGGCACTGAAGCTTTCTTT. Translation gives CASSPPGQGGTEAFF.

V is TRBV11-2 and J is TRBJ2-7; 12 bases are a match to TRBD1. Germline V gene data show CDR1 as SGHAT and CDR2 as FQNNGV. The junction had 12 bases not matched to a gene; V was cut back by 2 bases and J by 1 base. CDR3 length: 19 amino acids. The chain's CDR3 is CASSLTQGQGAGWSYEQYF. The CDR3, as DNA: TGTGCCAGCAGCTTAACCCAGGGACAGGGGGCAGGGTGGTCCTACGAGCAGTACTTC.

The CDR3 DNA reads as TGTGCCAGCAGCTCGTGGGACATCTACTGGGCCGAGCAGTACTTC. Protein: CASSSWDIYWAEQYF. The chain is built from TRBV7-9 and TRBJ2-7; tentative D call: TRBD1 (6 bases). This CDR3 spans 15 amino acids. Trimming pared 4 bases from V and 6 bases from J, leaving 19 bases between. Germline V gene data show CDR1 as SEHNR and CDR2 as FQNEAQ (reference sequence).